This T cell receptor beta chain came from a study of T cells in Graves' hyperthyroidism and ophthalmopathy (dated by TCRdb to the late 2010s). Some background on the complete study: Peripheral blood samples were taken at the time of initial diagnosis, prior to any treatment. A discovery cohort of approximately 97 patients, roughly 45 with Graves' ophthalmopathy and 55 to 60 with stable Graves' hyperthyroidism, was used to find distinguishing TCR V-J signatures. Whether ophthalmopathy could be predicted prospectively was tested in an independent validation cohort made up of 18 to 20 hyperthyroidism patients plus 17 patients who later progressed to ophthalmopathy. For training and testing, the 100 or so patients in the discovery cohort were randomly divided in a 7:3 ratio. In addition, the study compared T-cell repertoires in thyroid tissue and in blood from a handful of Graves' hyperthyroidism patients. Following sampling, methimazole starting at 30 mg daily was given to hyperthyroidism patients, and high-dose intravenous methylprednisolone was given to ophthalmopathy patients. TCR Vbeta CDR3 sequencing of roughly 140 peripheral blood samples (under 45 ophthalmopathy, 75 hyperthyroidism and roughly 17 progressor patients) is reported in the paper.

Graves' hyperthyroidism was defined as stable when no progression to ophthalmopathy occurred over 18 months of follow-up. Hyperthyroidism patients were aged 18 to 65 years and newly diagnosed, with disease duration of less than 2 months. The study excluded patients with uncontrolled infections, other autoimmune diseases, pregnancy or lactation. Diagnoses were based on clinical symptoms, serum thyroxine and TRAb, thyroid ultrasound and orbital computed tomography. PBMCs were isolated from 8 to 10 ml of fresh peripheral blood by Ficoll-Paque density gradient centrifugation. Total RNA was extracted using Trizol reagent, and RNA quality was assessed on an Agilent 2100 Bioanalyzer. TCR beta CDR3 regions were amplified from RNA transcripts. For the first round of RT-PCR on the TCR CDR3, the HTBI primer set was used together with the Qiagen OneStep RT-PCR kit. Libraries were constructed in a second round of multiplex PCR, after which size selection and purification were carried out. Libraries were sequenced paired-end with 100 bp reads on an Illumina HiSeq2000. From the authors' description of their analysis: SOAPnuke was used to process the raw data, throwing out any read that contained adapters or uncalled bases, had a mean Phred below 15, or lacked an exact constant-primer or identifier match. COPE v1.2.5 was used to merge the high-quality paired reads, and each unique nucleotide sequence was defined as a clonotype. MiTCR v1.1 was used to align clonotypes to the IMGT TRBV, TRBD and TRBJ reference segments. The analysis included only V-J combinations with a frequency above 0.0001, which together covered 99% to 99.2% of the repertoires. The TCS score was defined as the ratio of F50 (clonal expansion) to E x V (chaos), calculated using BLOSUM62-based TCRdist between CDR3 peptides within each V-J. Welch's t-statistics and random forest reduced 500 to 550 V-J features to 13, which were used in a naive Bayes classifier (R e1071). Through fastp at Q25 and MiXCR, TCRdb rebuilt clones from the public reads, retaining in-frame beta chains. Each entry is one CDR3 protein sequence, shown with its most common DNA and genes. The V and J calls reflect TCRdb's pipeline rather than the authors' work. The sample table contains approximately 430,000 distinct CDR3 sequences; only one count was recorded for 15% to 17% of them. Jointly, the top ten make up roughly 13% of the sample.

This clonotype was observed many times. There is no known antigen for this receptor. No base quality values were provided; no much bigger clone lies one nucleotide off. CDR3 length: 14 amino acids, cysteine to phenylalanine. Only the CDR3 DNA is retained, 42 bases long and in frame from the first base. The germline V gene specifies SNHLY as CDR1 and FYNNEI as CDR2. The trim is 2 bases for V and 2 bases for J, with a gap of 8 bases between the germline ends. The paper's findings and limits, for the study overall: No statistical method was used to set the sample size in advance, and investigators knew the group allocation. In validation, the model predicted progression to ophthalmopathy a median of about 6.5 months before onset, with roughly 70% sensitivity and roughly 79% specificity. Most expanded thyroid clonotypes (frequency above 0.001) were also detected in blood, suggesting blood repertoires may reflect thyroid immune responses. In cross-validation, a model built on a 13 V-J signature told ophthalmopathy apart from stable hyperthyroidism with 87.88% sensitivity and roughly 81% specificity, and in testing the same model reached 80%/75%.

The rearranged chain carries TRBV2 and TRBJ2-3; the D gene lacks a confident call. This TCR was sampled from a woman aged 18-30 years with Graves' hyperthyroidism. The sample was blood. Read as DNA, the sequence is TGTGCCAGCAGTGAAACGAGTCCCACAGATACGCAGTATTTT. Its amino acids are CASSETSPTDTQYF. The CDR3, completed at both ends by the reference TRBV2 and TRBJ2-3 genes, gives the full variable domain EPEVTQTPSHQVTQMGQEVILRCVPISNHLYFYWYRQILGQKVEFLVSFYNNEISEKSEIFDDQFSVERPDGSNFTLKIRSTKLEDSAMYFCASSETSPTDTQYFGPGTRLTVL.